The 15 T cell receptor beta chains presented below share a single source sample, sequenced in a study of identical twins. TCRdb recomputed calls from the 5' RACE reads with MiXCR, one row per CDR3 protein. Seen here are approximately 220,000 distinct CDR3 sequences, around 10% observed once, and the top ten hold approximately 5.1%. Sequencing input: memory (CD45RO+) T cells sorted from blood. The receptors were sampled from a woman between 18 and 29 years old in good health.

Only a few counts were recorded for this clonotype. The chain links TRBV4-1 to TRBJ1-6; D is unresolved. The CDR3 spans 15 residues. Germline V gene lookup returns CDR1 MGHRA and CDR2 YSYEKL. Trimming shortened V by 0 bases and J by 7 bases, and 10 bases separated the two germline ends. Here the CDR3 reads CASSQERQENSPLHF. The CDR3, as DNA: TGCGCCAGCAGCCAAGAGAGGCAGGAGAATTCACCCCTCCACTTT.

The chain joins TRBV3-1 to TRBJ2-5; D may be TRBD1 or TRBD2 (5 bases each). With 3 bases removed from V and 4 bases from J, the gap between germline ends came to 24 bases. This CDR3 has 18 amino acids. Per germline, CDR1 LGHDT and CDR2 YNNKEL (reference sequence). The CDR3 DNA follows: TGTGCCAGCAGCCATCTTCATCGCTTGGGGGATGGGATAGAGACCCAGTACTTC. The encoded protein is CASSHLHRLGDGIETQYF.

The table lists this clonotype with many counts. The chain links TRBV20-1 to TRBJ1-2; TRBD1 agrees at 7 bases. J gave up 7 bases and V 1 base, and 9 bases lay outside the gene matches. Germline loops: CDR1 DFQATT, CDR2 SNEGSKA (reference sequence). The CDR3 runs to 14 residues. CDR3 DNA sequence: TGCAGTGCTAGAGCGACAGGGTACGGCGGTGGCTACACCTTC. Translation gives CSARATGYGGGYTF.

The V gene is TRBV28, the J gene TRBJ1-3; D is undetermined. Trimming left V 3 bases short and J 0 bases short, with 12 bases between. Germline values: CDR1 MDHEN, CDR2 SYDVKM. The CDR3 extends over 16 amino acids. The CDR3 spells CASSFLGGRSGNTIYF. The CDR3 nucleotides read TGTGCCAGCAGTTTTCTGGGCGGTCGCTCTGGAAACACCATATATTTT.

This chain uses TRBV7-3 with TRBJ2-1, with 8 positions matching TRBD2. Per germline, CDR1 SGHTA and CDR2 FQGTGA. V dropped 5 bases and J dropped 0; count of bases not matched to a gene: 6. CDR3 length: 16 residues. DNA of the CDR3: TGTGCCAGCAGCCCGAAAGCGGGGGCCTCCTACAATGAGCAGTTCTTC. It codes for CASSPKAGASYNEQFF.

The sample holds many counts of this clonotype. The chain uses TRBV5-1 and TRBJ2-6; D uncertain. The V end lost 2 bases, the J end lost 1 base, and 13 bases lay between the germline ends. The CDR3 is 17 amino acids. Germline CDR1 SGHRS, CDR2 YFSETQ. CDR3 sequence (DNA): TGCGCCAGCAGCTTCACCACTACAGCTTCTGGGGCCAACGTCCTGACTTTC. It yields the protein CASSFTTTASGANVLTF.

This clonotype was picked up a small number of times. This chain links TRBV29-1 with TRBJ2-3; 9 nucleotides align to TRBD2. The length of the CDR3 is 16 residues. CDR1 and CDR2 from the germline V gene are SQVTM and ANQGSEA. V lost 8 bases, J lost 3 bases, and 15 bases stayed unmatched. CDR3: CSHSRLLAGGTDTQYF. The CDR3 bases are TGCAGCCACTCAAGATTACTAGCGGGTGGTACAGATACGCAGTATTTT.

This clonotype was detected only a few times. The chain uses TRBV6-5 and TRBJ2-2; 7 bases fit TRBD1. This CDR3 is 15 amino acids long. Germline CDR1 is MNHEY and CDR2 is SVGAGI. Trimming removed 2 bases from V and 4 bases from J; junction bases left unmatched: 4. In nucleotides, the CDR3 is TGTGCCAGCAGTTACCGGTCAGGGGGCACCGGGGAGCTGTTTTTT. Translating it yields CASSYRSGGTGELFF.

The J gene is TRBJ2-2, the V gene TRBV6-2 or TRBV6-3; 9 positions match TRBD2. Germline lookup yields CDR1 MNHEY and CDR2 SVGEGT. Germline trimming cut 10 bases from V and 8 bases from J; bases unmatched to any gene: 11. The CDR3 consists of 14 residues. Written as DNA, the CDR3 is TGTGCCACACAACTTGCGGGGGGGCCTGGGGAGCTGTTTTTT. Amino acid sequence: CATQLAGGPGELFF.

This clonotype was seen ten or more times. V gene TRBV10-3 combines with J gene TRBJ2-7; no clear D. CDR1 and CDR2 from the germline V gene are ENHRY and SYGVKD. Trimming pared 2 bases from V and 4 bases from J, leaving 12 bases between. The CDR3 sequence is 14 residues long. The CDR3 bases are TGTGCCATCAGTGAGCCCCACGAAGATTACGAGCAGTACTTC. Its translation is CAISEPHEDYEQYF.

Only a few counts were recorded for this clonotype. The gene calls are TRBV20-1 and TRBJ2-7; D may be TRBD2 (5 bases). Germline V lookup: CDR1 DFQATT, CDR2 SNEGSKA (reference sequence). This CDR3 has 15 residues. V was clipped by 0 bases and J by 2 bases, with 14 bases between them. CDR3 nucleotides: TGCAGTGCTAGAGATCTGAGGGATATGACCTACGAGCAGTACTTC. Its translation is CSARDLRDMTYEQYF.

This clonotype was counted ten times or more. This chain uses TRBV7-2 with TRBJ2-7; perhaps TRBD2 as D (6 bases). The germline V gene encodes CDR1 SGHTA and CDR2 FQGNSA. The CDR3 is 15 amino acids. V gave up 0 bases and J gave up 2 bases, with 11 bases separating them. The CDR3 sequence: CASSLAGGITYEQYF. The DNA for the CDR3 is TGTGCCAGCAGCTTAGCGGGGGGTATCACCTACGAGCAGTACTTC.

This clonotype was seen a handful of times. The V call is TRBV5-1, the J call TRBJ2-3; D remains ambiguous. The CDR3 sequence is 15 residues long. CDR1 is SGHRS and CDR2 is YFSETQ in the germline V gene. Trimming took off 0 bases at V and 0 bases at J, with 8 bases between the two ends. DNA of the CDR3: TGCGCCAGCAGCTTGGTCCCGCAGAGCACAGATACGCAGTATTTT. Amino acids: CASSLVPQSTDTQYF.

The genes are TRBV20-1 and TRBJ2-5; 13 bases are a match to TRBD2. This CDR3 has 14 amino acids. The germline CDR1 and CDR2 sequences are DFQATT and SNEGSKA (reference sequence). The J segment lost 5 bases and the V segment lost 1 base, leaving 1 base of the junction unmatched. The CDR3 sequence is CSARVTSGGETQYF. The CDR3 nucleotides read TGCAGTGCTAGAGTGACTAGCGGGGGGGAGACCCAGTACTTC.

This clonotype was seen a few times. Here the CDR3 reads CASNSRRGGSYEQYF. CDR3 DNA sequence: TGTGCCAGCAATTCCCGCAGGGGGGGCTCCTACGAGCAGTACTTC. The V and J genes are TRBV6-5 and TRBJ2-7; D is perhaps TRBD1 or TRBD2 (7 bases each). The germline gives CDR1 MNHEY, CDR2 SVGAGI. V lost 7 bases, J lost 0 bases, and 16 bases lay in between. The CDR3 is 15 residues long.